This T cell receptor (beta chain) was observed in a study of T cells expressing NK-cell markers. This CDR3 contains 12 residues. Germline V gene data show CDR1 as SQVTM and CDR2 as ANQGSEA. TCRdb reworked the 5' RACE reads into one entry per CDR3 protein, no DNA. The listing records 500,000 or so distinct CDR3 sequences. The V and J genes are TRBV29-1 and TRBJ2-5; the TCRdb call, TRBD2, lacks DNA for checking. The sequencing input was blood T cells: a sorted CD56 or NKG2C T cell subset, CD4+ or CD8+ T cells, or bulk PBMC T cells (not recorded which). This receptor was taken from a man younger than 35 in good health. CDR3 in amino acids: CSALSFQETQYF.